Listed below are T cell receptor beta chains from one sample, sequenced in a study of blood T cell repertoires in COVID-19. Here immunoSEQ multiplex PCR was the method, and the copy in TCRdb shows in-frame clones only, minus some. This sample carries roughly 120,000 clones, 80% to 95% of them seen once, and the ten largest clones take roughly 2%. The material sequenced was peripheral blood. Receptor source: a man between 50 and 59 years old with COVID-19, enrolled during active disease. Both conserved end residues are part of each CDR3. A D gene is named only where the DNA matches it firmly. Clone size is given for some rows only: seen once, a few or many times, or a class if the clone is expanded.

CDR3nt: TGTGCCAGCAGCCCTAGCAGAGGCTATGGCTACACCTTC
CDR3aa: CASSPSRGYGYTF
j_gene: TRBJ1-2
v_gene: TRBV12-3/TRBV12-4
d_gene: NA
abundance: NA

CDR3nt: TGTGCCAGCAGTCAGGCCGGAGGGGACACTGAAGCTTTCTTT
CDR3aa: CASSQAGGDTEAFF
j_gene: TRBJ1-1
v_gene: TRBV6-5
d_gene: NA
abundance: NA

CDR3nt: TGCGCCAGCAGCTTGGGACAGGGTTCAGGCAGCACCATATATTTT
CDR3aa: CASSLGQGSGSTIYF
j_gene: TRBJ1-3
v_gene: TRBV5-1
d_gene: TRBD1
abundance: NA

CDR3nt: TGCGCCAGCAGCTTAGAGACAGGGGGCATTTCTGAAGCTTTCTTT
CDR3aa: CASSLETGGISEAFF
j_gene: TRBJ1-1
v_gene: TRBV5-1
d_gene: TRBD1
abundance: NA

CDR3nt: TGTGCCAGCAGTGAGACGGGGGAGAACTACAATGAGCAGTTCTTC
CDR3aa: CASSETGENYNEQFF
j_gene: TRBJ2-1
v_gene: TRBV2
d_gene: NA
abundance: few

CDR3nt: TGTGCCAGCGTTGGGGGGGGCCTCTTCAAAAACATTCAGTACTTC
CDR3aa: CASVGGGLFKNIQYF
j_gene: TRBJ2-4
v_gene: TRBV11-2
d_gene: NA
abundance: NA

CDR3nt: TGTGCCACCAGCAGGAAGACAGTCTACAATGAGCAGTTCTTC
CDR3aa: CATSRKTVYNEQFF
j_gene: TRBJ2-1
v_gene: TRBV15
d_gene: NA
abundance: NA

CDR3nt: TGTGCCAGCAGCGTAGCTAATATTGGCGGGATGGTCGATGAGCAGTTCTTC
CDR3aa: CASSVANIGGMVDEQFF
j_gene: TRBJ2-1
v_gene: TRBV9
d_gene: NA
abundance: NA

CDR3nt: TGTGCCAGCAGCGTAGCTGAGACAGGAGTACCTGGTGGCTACACCTTC
CDR3aa: CASSVAETGVPGGYTF
j_gene: TRBJ1-2
v_gene: TRBV9
d_gene: NA
abundance: NA

CDR3nt: TGTGCCAGCAGTCGCCGACAGGGGCCCAAAGAGACCCAGTACTTC
CDR3aa: CASSRRQGPKETQYF
j_gene: TRBJ2-5
v_gene: TRBV2
d_gene: TRBD1
abundance: once

CDR3nt: TGTGCCAGCAGCTTAGAGGCCTCCCTAGCCAAAAACATTCAGTACTTC
CDR3aa: CASSLEASLAKNIQYF
j_gene: TRBJ2-4
v_gene: TRBV5-4
d_gene: NA
abundance: NA

CDR3nt: TGTGCCAGCTCACCGGGACAGGATGGCGAGACCCAGTACTTC
CDR3aa: CASSPGQDGETQYF
j_gene: TRBJ2-5
v_gene: TRBV18
d_gene: TRBD1
abundance: NA

CDR3nt: TGTGCCAGCAGTTACTCGAGAGGCGGAGCCGGGGGGGGCACAGATACGCAGTATTTT
CDR3aa: CASSYSRGGAGGGTDTQYF
j_gene: TRBJ2-3
v_gene: TRBV6-2/TRBV6-3
d_gene: TRBD2
abundance: NA

CDR3nt: TGTGCCAGCAGTTTACCTGGTGTGGGGGTTAGCGGGAGGGCCCCCGCAGGTGAGCAGTTCTTC
CDR3aa: CASSLPGVGVSGRAPAGEQFF
j_gene: TRBJ2-1
v_gene: TRBV28
d_gene: TRBD2
abundance: NA

CDR3nt: TGTGCCAGCAGCCAAGATCCGGCCGGGCAGGGGAGAGGCAATGAGCAGTTCTTC
CDR3aa: CASSQDPAGQGRGNEQFF
j_gene: TRBJ2-1
v_gene: TRBV4-2
d_gene: NA
abundance: NA

CDR3nt: TGTGCCAGCAGCTTCACAGCCACCGGGGAGCTGTTTTTT
CDR3aa: CASSFTATGELFF
j_gene: TRBJ2-2
v_gene: TRBV7-2
d_gene: NA
abundance: NA

CDR3nt: TGCGCCAGCAGCTTGGAGATCAGGGTAGGGCAGTTCTTC
CDR3aa: CASSLEIRVGQFF
j_gene: TRBJ2-1
v_gene: TRBV5-1
d_gene: NA
abundance: NA

CDR3nt: TGCAGCGTTGCACAGGGCGATCAGCCCCAGCATTTT
CDR3aa: CSVAQGDQPQHF
j_gene: TRBJ1-5
v_gene: TRBV29-1
d_gene: NA
abundance: few

CDR3nt: TGTGCCAGCAGCCGGACTAGCGGGACGCGATTATTCTACAATGAGCAGTTCTTC
CDR3aa: CASSRTSGTRLFYNEQFF
j_gene: TRBJ2-1
v_gene: TRBV4-2
d_gene: TRBD2
abundance: NA

CDR3nt: TGTGCCAGCAGTCCGCCGTTAGCGGGTCCTCAGTACTTC
CDR3aa: CASSPPLAGPQYF
j_gene: TRBJ2-5
v_gene: TRBV28
d_gene: TRBD2
abundance: NA

CDR3nt: TGCAGCGTTAGCGGGATCCGAGAGACCCAGTACTTC
CDR3aa: CSVSGIRETQYF
j_gene: TRBJ2-5
v_gene: TRBV29-1
d_gene: TRBD2
abundance: NA

CDR3nt: TGTGCCAGCAGCCCAGGGGACCTGAACACTGAAGCTTTCTTT
CDR3aa: CASSPGDLNTEAFF
j_gene: TRBJ1-1
v_gene: TRBV13
d_gene: NA
abundance: NA

CDR3nt: TGTGCCACCAGTGATTTAGCGAGCACAGATACGCAGTATTTT
CDR3aa: CATSDLASTDTQYF
j_gene: TRBJ2-3
v_gene: TRBV24-1
d_gene: NA
abundance: few

CDR3nt: TGCGCCAGCAGTCAAAAGGTCAGGGGGCCTGAAAAACTGTTTTTT
CDR3aa: CASSQKVRGPEKLFF
j_gene: TRBJ1-4
v_gene: TRBV23-1
d_gene: TRBD1
abundance: NA

CDR3nt: TGTGCCAGTAGTATACCGACAGGGGCAAACCAAGCTTTCTTT
CDR3aa: CASSIPTGANQAFF
j_gene: TRBJ1-1
v_gene: TRBV19
d_gene: TRBD1
abundance: NA

CDR3nt: TGTGCCAGCAGCTTAGGGGGGACAGGGTACCTTCCTGAGCAGTTCTTC
CDR3aa: CASSLGGTGYLPEQFF
j_gene: TRBJ2-1
v_gene: TRBV11-2
d_gene: TRBD1
abundance: NA

CDR3nt: TGTGCCAGCAGACGTAGCTCCTACGAGCAGTACTTC
CDR3aa: CASRRSSYEQYF
j_gene: TRBJ2-7
v_gene: TRBV7-2
d_gene: NA
abundance: NA

CDR3nt: TGTGCCAGCAGCCCCTCGGGTAGCGGCTATGGCTACACCTTC
CDR3aa: CASSPSGSGYGYTF
j_gene: TRBJ1-2
v_gene: TRBV28
d_gene: NA
abundance: NA

CDR3nt: TGCGCCAGCAGCTTGGCTTCCACGACAGGGCGGGGAGAGACCCAGTACTTC
CDR3aa: CASSLASTTGRGETQYF
j_gene: TRBJ2-5
v_gene: TRBV5-1
d_gene: NA
abundance: once

CDR3nt: TGTGCCAGCAGTGCCCGACTAGCAGGGATGAACACCGGGGAGCTGTTTTTT
CDR3aa: CASSARLAGMNTGELFF
j_gene: TRBJ2-2
v_gene: TRBV6-1
d_gene: TRBD2
abundance: once

CDR3nt: TGCGCCAGCAGCCCTACGCCCTCGGGACAGGGCACAGATACGCAGTATTTT
CDR3aa: CASSPTPSGQGTDTQYF
j_gene: TRBJ2-3
v_gene: TRBV4-3
d_gene: TRBD1
abundance: NA

CDR3nt: TGTGCCAGCAGTAATCCTTCCCTCGAGCAGTACTTC
CDR3aa: CASSNPSLEQYF
j_gene: TRBJ2-7
v_gene: TRBV6-2/TRBV6-3
d_gene: NA
abundance: NA

CDR3nt: TGTGCCAGCTCATCTCCAGGGTTTCGGGACTATGGCTACACCTTC
CDR3aa: CASSSPGFRDYGYTF
j_gene: TRBJ1-2
v_gene: TRBV18
d_gene: NA
abundance: NA

CDR3nt: TGTGCCAGCAGTTTATTAGGAGGGGGCATAGATTCACCCCTCCACTTT
CDR3aa: CASSLLGGGIDSPLHF
j_gene: TRBJ1-6
v_gene: TRBV27
d_gene: TRBD1
abundance: NA

CDR3nt: TGTGCCAGCAGCTTCCAAGAGGGGAGGTCCTACAATGAGCAGTTCTTC
CDR3aa: CASSFQEGRSYNEQFF
j_gene: TRBJ2-1
v_gene: TRBV5-6
d_gene: NA
abundance: NA

CDR3nt: TGTGCCAGCAGCGGTTTGCGGGAGGCCCAAGAGACCCAGTACTTC
CDR3aa: CASSGLREAQETQYF
j_gene: TRBJ2-5
v_gene: TRBV7-9
d_gene: TRBD2
abundance: NA

CDR3nt: TGCGCCAGCAGCTTGGAGGGGTTGGAGACCCAGTACTTC
CDR3aa: CASSLEGLETQYF
j_gene: TRBJ2-5
v_gene: TRBV5-1
d_gene: NA
abundance: NA

CDR3nt: TGTGCCAGTAGTGCCCGGTTCGGGGAGCTGTTTTTT
CDR3aa: CASSARFGELFF
j_gene: TRBJ2-2
v_gene: TRBV19
d_gene: NA
abundance: NA

CDR3nt: TGTGCCAGCAGAGGGACTAGCGGGAGTCTTGAGCAGTTCTTC
CDR3aa: CASRGTSGSLEQFF
j_gene: TRBJ2-1
v_gene: TRBV3-1/TRBV3-2
d_gene: TRBD2
abundance: NA

CDR3nt: TGTGCCAGCTCACCGGTCAGCGTTGCGGGAGCCTTCCTATCCTACGAGCAGTACTTC
CDR3aa: CASSPVSVAGAFLSYEQYF
j_gene: TRBJ2-7
v_gene: TRBV18
d_gene: TRBD2
abundance: NA

CDR3nt: TGCGCCAGCAGCTTGGTAGGTCAGGGACAGCCGCCGTTAGATGGCTACACCTTC
CDR3aa: CASSLVGQGQPPLDGYTF
j_gene: TRBJ1-2
v_gene: TRBV5-1
d_gene: TRBD1
abundance: NA

CDR3nt: TGCGCCAGCAGTCACCGGTGGAGGGTACAAGAGACCCAGTACTTC
CDR3aa: CASSHRWRVQETQYF
j_gene: TRBJ2-5
v_gene: TRBV23-1
d_gene: NA
abundance: NA

CDR3nt: TGTGCCAGTAGTATGGGTGGTAGCGGGAGAGGTGTTACGCAGTATTTT
CDR3aa: CASSMGGSGRGVTQYF
j_gene: TRBJ2-3
v_gene: TRBV19
d_gene: TRBD2
abundance: NA

CDR3nt: TGTGCCAGTAGTATAATAGCGCATGGGAGCTCCTACAATGAGCAGTTCTTC
CDR3aa: CASSIIAHGSSYNEQFF
j_gene: TRBJ2-1
v_gene: TRBV19
d_gene: NA
abundance: NA

CDR3nt: TGTGCCAGCAGTGAACAGGGCGACGAGCAGTACTTC
CDR3aa: CASSEQGDEQYF
j_gene: TRBJ2-7
v_gene: TRBV6-1
d_gene: NA
abundance: few

CDR3nt: TGCGCCAGCAGCTTACAGGGCTTCTCCATGAACACTGAAGCTTTCTTT
CDR3aa: CASSLQGFSMNTEAFF
j_gene: TRBJ1-1
v_gene: TRBV5-1
d_gene: NA
abundance: NA

CDR3nt: TGTGCCAGCAGCTTGTTTTCCATCGTGGGGGAGGGGGTTTATGGCTACACCTTC
CDR3aa: CASSLFSIVGEGVYGYTF
j_gene: TRBJ1-2
v_gene: TRBV5-5
d_gene: NA
abundance: NA

CDR3nt: TGTGCCAGCAGTCCTCAGGATGAGCAGTTCTTC
CDR3aa: CASSPQDEQFF
j_gene: TRBJ2-1
v_gene: TRBV7-9
d_gene: NA
abundance: NA

CDR3nt: TGTGCCAGCAGCCGTACAGGGGCCGGGGCCAACGTCCTGACTTTC
CDR3aa: CASSRTGAGANVLTF
j_gene: TRBJ2-6
v_gene: TRBV7-2
d_gene: TRBD1
abundance: NA

CDR3nt: TGTGCCAGCAGCCTTGACAGCTATGGCTACACCTTC
CDR3aa: CASSLDSYGYTF
j_gene: TRBJ1-2
v_gene: TRBV28
d_gene: NA
abundance: NA

CDR3nt: TGTGCCAGCAGCCCCCGACAGGGGACCTACGAGCAGTACTTC
CDR3aa: CASSPRQGTYEQYF
j_gene: TRBJ2-7
v_gene: TRBV9
d_gene: TRBD1
abundance: NA

CDR3nt: TGTGCCAGCAGCGTAGTGGGCGGCACAGATACGCAGTATTTT
CDR3aa: CASSVVGGTDTQYF
j_gene: TRBJ2-3
v_gene: TRBV9
d_gene: NA
abundance: NA

CDR3nt: TGTGCCTGGAGTGTGGGGCGGACCAATTCACCCCTCCACTTT
CDR3aa: CAWSVGRTNSPLHF
j_gene: TRBJ1-6
v_gene: TRBV30
d_gene: NA
abundance: NA